Below, one TCR beta chain is given with its context. The CDR3 covers 13 residues. The germline V and J ends were trimmed by 1 base and 6 bases, with 7 bases remaining between them. These data are taken from a study of blood T cell repertoires in COVID-19. Study background: The study drew acute and convalescent COVID-19 samples from the United States, Italy and Spain. T cells, B-cell-depleted T cells, or PBMCs provided the cDNA or gDNA that served as material.

How the authors handled the data: Reference gene primer amplification in the assay estimated nucleated cell counts. Measured with immunoSEQ multiplex PCR; TCRdb has only the in-frame clones, and not every one. V and J calls and clone size come straight from that table; D and trimming were deduced from the DNA. The sample shows about 180,000 clones, approximately 80% of them seen only once. The TCR sequence derives from a human donor in a cohort sampled during active COVID-19. Sequenced: peripheral blood. V gene TRBV12-3 or TRBV12-4 combines with J gene TRBJ1-5, with D perhaps TRBD1 (5 bases). CDR3 sequence reads: CASSLEDSQPQHF. CDR3 DNA sequence: TGTGCCAGCAGTTTAGAAGACAGTCAGCCCCAGCATTTT.